The clone carrying this TCR beta chain was detected ten times or more. CDR1 is SGHDT, CDR2 YYEEEE, per germline. This CDR3 has 15 amino acids. V was pared by 4 bases and J by 7 bases, with 8 bases of the junction left unmatched. Fresh peripheral blood, around 9.3 ml of it, supplied the PBMCs. This record belongs to a study of T cells in Graves' hyperthyroidism and ophthalmopathy. Using RNA transcripts as the source, TCR beta CDR3 regions were amplified. Researchers ran a first-round RT-PCR on the TCR CDR3 using the HTBI primer set. MiXCR was run by TCRdb on the multiplex PCR reads, yielding one entry per CDR3 protein. The table records under 350,000 distinct CDR3 sequences, 18% of them present only once.

The sample was blood. This chain joins TRBV5-6 and TRBJ1-4; TRBD1 matches at 9 bases. The receptor was isolated from a woman between 45 and 65 years old with Graves' hyperthyroidism. The CDR3 here is CASSKRQGDVEKLFF. CDR3 DNA sequence: TGTGCCAGCAGCAAGCGACAGGGGGACGTTGAAAAACTGTTTTTT.